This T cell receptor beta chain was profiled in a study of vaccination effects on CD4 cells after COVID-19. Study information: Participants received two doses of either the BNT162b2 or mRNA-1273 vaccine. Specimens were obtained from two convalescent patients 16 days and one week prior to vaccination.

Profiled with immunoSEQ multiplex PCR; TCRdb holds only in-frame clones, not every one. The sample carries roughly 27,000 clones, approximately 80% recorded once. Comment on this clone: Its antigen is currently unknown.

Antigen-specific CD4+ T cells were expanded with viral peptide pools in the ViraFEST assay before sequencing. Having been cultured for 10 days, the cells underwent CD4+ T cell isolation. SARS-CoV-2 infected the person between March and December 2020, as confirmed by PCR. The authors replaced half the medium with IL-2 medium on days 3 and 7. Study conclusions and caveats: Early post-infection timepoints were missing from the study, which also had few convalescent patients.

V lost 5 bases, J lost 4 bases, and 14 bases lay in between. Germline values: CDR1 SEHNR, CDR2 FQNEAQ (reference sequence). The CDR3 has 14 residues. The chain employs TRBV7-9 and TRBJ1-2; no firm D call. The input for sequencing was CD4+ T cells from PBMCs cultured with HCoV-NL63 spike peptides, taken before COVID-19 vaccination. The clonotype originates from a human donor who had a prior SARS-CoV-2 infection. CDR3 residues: CASSPTSQFYGYTF. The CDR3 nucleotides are TGTGCCAGCAGCCCAACCTCACAGTTCTATGGCTACACCTTC.